These T cell receptor beta chains were read from a single sample in a study of regulatory T cells in long-lasting Graves disease. TCRdb reanalysed the multiplex PCR reads using MiXCR and keeps one entry per CDR3 protein. In the table there are 530,000 or so distinct CDR3 sequences, 15% to 20% of which are singletons. These data were also reused for a study on T cells in Graves' hyperthyroidism and ophthalmopathy.

The sample consisted of peripheral blood mononuclear cells (PBMCs), taken at new diagnosis, from a patient treated with antithyroid drugs. The receptors originated from a man aged 18-30 years with Graves disease. Both conserved end residues are part of each CDR3. The order of the fields is J gene, V gene, CDR3 protein.

TRBJ2-3	TRBV7-9	CASRSTGISTDTQYF
TRBJ1-2	TRBV20-1	CSAPGGDRGLSGYGYTF
TRBJ1-1	TRBV12-3/TRBV12-4	CASSSPGAWDTEAFF
TRBJ2-1	TRBV27	CASSMTRNNEQFF
TRBJ2-7	TRBV4-1	CASSQSGARLSYEQYF
TRBJ1-1	TRBV6-1	CASSVRTGRPEAFF
TRBJ1-2	TRBV30	CAWSYMRQGAESYGYTF
TRBJ2-2	TRBV19	CASSIGTSGRTGGELFF
TRBJ1-3	TRBV30	CAWSSLSSGNTIYF
TRBJ2-7	TRBV7-9	CASSPSGTLTEQYF
TRBJ2-3	TRBV6-4	CASSDGTGADTQYF
TRBJ2-1	TRBV7-8	CASSSTGGDEQFF
TRBJ2-1	TRBV7-9	CASRYPPRDPTFDEQFF
TRBJ2-3	TRBV3-1	CASSDGTDTQYF
TRBJ1-4	TRBV9	CASSVSGTGIEKLFF
TRBJ2-1	TRBV20-1	CSASVLADSYNEQFF
TRBJ2-5	TRBV3-1	CASSLLAGVEETQYF
TRBJ2-7	TRBV14	CASSQDPGQGRSSYEQYF
TRBJ2-7	TRBV7-2	CASNMGGGVGYEQYF
TRBJ2-1	TRBV14	CASSQDRFGVLFF
TRBJ2-6	TRBV5-4	CASSRGQGNSGANVLTF
TRBJ1-2	TRBV3-1	CASSQTRGRGYTF
TRBJ1-5	TRBV27	CASSLWGNNQPQHF
TRBJ2-3	TRBV27	CASSPLGTSGTDTQYF
TRBJ2-2	TRBV28	CASSLYLDTGELFF
TRBJ2-7	TRBV14	CASSARQVVYEQYF
TRBJ1-2	TRBV9	CASSVRHGYTF
TRBJ2-7	TRBV9	CASSVAGFDEQYF
TRBJ2-5	TRBV6-2/TRBV6-3	CASSEKGTTNRETQYF
TRBJ1-1	TRBV18	CASSGRTGSDTEAFF
TRBJ2-1	TRBV20-1	CSARNSGRAWDEQFF
TRBJ2-1	TRBV7-9	CASSSRNGRLAGQGGNKQFF
TRBJ2-5	TRBV6-4	CASSEAIVSGRGQETQYF
TRBJ2-5	TRBV28	CASGFIYGGPQETQYF
TRBJ2-7	TRBV11-2	CASSWGGRVYEQYF
TRBJ1-2	TRBV6-2/TRBV6-3	CASSYSRRVMGGYTF
TRBJ1-1	TRBV12-3/TRBV12-4	CASSFSNTEASF
TRBJ1-1	TRBV6-2/TRBV6-3	CASRNNRVWNTEAFF
TRBJ2-7	TRBV27	CASSLGRGISYEQYF
TRBJ2-7	TRBV27	CASSLSGDRGYEQYF
TRBJ2-7	TRBV3-1	CASSQALSGTTSYEQYF
TRBJ2-1	TRBV14	CASSPRQRYNEQFF
TRBJ2-5	TRBV25-1	CASSESRGGTQYF
TRBJ2-1	TRBV20-1	CSATTSGRAVEQFF
TRBJ1-1	TRBV9	CASSVLSGSGGTEAFF
TRBJ2-3	TRBV7-2	CASSQGGSHQGTQYF
TRBJ2-1	TRBV4-1	CASSRAIAGRGRGEQFF